These 23 T cell receptor beta chains were sequenced from one sample in a study of regulatory T cells in long-lasting Graves disease. Time point: persistent/refractory GD, antithyroid drugs over 5 years with positive TRAb. PBMCs provided the RNA from which the TCR library was made. Through Arm-PCR of CDR3 regions and iRepertoire HTBI primers, TCR beta libraries were built. From the multiplex PCR reads, TCRdb called clonotypes with MiXCR, one entry per CDR3 protein. The repertoire holds about 470,000 distinct CDR3 sequences, with about 22% as singletons. The sample consisted of peripheral blood mononuclear cells (PBMCs), taken when the disease was refractory, from a patient treated with antithyroid drugs. Receptors originate from a female donor with Graves disease.

The chain recombines TRBV25-1 with TRBJ2-6, with D uncertain. V was cut by 8 bases and J by 3 bases, with 17 bases left in between. The CDR3 consists of 16 residues. Looked up from germline, CDR1 is MGHDK and CDR2 is SYGVNS. Here the CDR3 DNA reads TGTGCCAGCGCCCCTCGCCTAGGTGTTGGGGCCAACGTCCTGACTTTC. This encodes CASAPRLGVGANVLTF.

The V gene is TRBV5-1, the J gene TRBJ1-5; D not certain. This CDR3 contains 13 residues. Trimming took off 4 bases at V and 4 bases at J, with 9 bases between the two ends. Per the germline V gene, CDR1 is SGHRS and CDR2 is YFSETQ. The CDR3 DNA sequence: TGCGCCAGCAGCCGGTCAATGAATCAGCCCCAGCATTTT. Protein sequence: CASSRSMNQPQHF.

This rearrangement joins TRBV2 to TRBJ2-6; TRBD1 matches 9 bases. V lost 8 bases to trimming and J lost 4 bases; unmatched junction nucleotides: 3. The CDR3 totals 14 residues. Germline CDR1 reads SNHLY; CDR2 reads FYNNEI. CDR3: CASGTGTGANVLTF. The CDR3 nucleotides read TGTGCCAGCGGGACAGGGACCGGGGCCAACGTCCTGACTTTC.

This chain uses TRBV20-1 with TRBJ2-7; D ambiguous. Germline CDR1 reads DFQATT; CDR2 reads SNEGSKA (reference sequence). The length of the CDR3 is 14 residues. Trimming pared 0 bases from V and 2 bases from J, leaving 11 bases between. The CDR3 reads CSARDGGYAYEQYF. CDR3 nucleotide sequence: TGCAGTGCTAGAGATGGTGGGTACGCCTACGAGCAGTACTTC.

To note about this clonotype: With a much larger clone just one base away, this may be a read error. The chain carries TRBV11-2 and TRBJ2-4; 11 bases fit TRBD2. Germline-derived CDR1 and CDR2 are SGHAT and FQNNGV. The CDR3 has 18 amino acids. The CDR3 DNA is TGTGCCAGCTCCCAGACTAGCGGGACATCTCTAGCCAAAAACATTCGGTACTTC. Residues: CASSQTSGTSLAKNIRYF. The variable domain in full, completed from reference TRBV11-2 and TRBJ2-4, reads EAGVAQSPRYKIIEKRQSVAFWCNPISGHATLYWYQQILGQGPKLLIQFQNNGVVDDSQLPKDRFSAERLKGVDSTLKIQPAKLEDSAVYLCASSQTSGTSLAKNIRYFGAGTRLSVL.

The chain employs TRBV7-2 and TRBJ2-2; weak D call: TRBD2 (6 bases). Trimming took 3 bases from V and 7 from J, leaving 21 bases between them. The CDR3 runs 17 residues. CDR1 SGHTA and CDR2 FQGNSA come from the germline V gene. For the CDR3, the DNA is TGTGCCAGCAGCTTCCTTTCGGGACTGGTAAACGGCGGGGAGCTGTTTTTT. Translating gives CASSFLSGLVNGGELFF. Looking up the rest from reference TRBV7-2 and TRBJ2-2 gives the full variable domain: GAGVSQSPSNKVTEKGKDVELRCDPISGHTALYWYRQSLGQGLEFLIYFQGNSAPDKSGLPSDRFSAERTGGSVSTLTIQRTQQEDSAVYLCASSFLSGLVNGGELFFGEGSRLTVL.

This clonotype was seen many times. The chain joins TRBV4-3 to TRBJ2-7; 12 nucleotides agree with TRBD2. The CDR3 totals 16 residues. V gave up 0 bases and J gave up 4 bases; unmatched junction bases: 4. From germline, CDR1 is LGHNA and CDR2 YSLEER. CDR3: CASSQDWTSGTYEQYF. The CDR3 DNA sequence: TGCGCCAGCAGCCAAGATTGGACTAGCGGGACTTACGAGCAGTACTTC.

This clonotype was seen only a few times. J is TRBJ1-5 and V is TRBV6-5; tentative D call: TRBD1 (5 bases). Trimming left V 4 bases short and J 4 bases short, with 14 bases between. The CDR3 spans 15 residues. Germline values: CDR1 MNHEY, CDR2 SVGAGI. CDR3 DNA: TGTGCCAGCAGTTTGGGCCCGGGGGTTAATCAGCCCCAGCATTTT. Amino acids: CASSLGPGVNQPQHF.

In this sample, this clonotype turned up a few times. V is TRBV7-9 and J is TRBJ1-4, with TRBD1 matching 7 bases. The CDR3 has 17 residues. The germline V gene encodes CDR1 SEHNR and CDR2 FQNEAQ (reference sequence). The J segment lost 3 bases and the V segment lost 5 bases, leaving 12 bases of the junction unmatched. CDR3 loop: CASSTQQGPLANEKLFF. The CDR3 nucleotides read TGTGCCAGCAGCACGCAACAGGGGCCGCTGGCTAATGAAAAACTGTTTTTT. The complete variable domain, with remaining parts taken from reference TRBV7-9 and TRBJ1-4, reads DTGVSQNPRHKITKRGQNVTFRCDPISEHNRLYWYRQTLGQGPEFLTYFQNEAQLEKSRLLSDRFSAERPKGSFSTLEIQRTEQGDSAMYLCASSTQQGPLANEKLFFGSGTQLSVL.

This chain uses TRBV24-1 with TRBJ2-4; TRBD1 might be the D (6 bases). The CDR3 runs 19 residues. Trimming pared 1 base from V and 0 bases from J, leaving 18 bases between. In germline, CDR1 is KGHDR, CDR2 SFDVKD. The CDR3 is CATSDFSQGGDIAKNIQYF. The CDR3 DNA follows: TGTGCCACCAGTGATTTTTCACAGGGTGGGGATATAGCCAAAAACATTCAGTACTTC.

This sequence joins TRBV7-2 and TRBJ1-1; D may be TRBD1 (6 bases). This CDR3 has 13 amino acids. CDR1 is SGHTA, CDR2 FQGNSA, per germline. V lost 7 bases to trimming and J lost 4 bases, with 13 bases between them. The CDR3 DNA reads as TGTGCCAGCAATTTAGGGGGGGGCACTGAAGCTTTCTTT. Translating it yields CASNLGGGTEAFF.

This clonotype was recorded many times. The chain is built from TRBV20-1 and TRBJ2-4, with D possibly being TRBD2 (5 bases). The CDR3 is 15 residues long. Germline V gene sequence: CDR1 DFQATT, CDR2 SNEGSKA (reference sequence). V was cut by 3 bases and J by 4 bases, with 16 bases left in between. The CDR3 loop is CSARAYETTKNIQYF. In DNA form, the CDR3 reads TGCAGTGCTAGGGCGTACGAGACTACGAAAAACATTCAGTACTTC.

This clonotype came up many times. The chain carries TRBV7-2 and TRBJ2-5; 11 bases align to TRBD2. Trimming at V came to 5 bases and at J to 4 bases, leaving 3 bases not matched to a gene. The germline V gene has CDR1 SGHTA and CDR2 FQGNSA. The CDR3 has 14 residues. The CDR3 protein is CASSTSGSGETQYF. The CDR3 DNA reads as TGTGCCAGCAGCACTAGCGGGAGCGGAGAGACCCAGTACTTC.

This chain connects TRBV6-9 to TRBJ1-2; 7 bases fit TRBD1. CDR3 length equals 16 residues. The junction had 9 bases not matched to a gene; V was cut back by 3 bases and J by 2 bases. From germline, CDR1 is MNHGY and CDR2 SVAAGI. CDR3 in amino acids: CASSYRPARGNYGYTF. DNA for the CDR3: TGTGCCAGCAGTTACCGCCCCGCCAGGGGGAACTATGGCTACACCTTC.

The CDR3 region has the DNA TGTGCCAGCAGCGGTAGCGGGAGCCAAGATACGCAGTATTTT. Its translation is CASSGSGSQDTQYF. The chain is built from TRBV9 and TRBJ2-3; 9 bases align to TRBD2. V dropped 3 bases and J dropped 5; count of bases not matched to a gene: 4. Germline V gene data show CDR1 as SGDLS and CDR2 as YYNGEE. This CDR3 contains 14 residues.

V gene TRBV14 combines with J gene TRBJ2-2, with D maybe TRBD1 (6 bases). Germline assignment: CDR1 SGHDN and CDR2 FVKESK. The CDR3 contains 18 residues. Trimming left V 5 bases short and J 2 bases short, with 21 bases between. CDR3 nucleotide sequence: TGTGCCAGCAGCTACGACACAGGATGGGGGCGTAACACCGGGGAGCTGTTTTTT. This sequence encodes CASSYDTGWGRNTGELFF.

The gene calls are TRBV20-1 and TRBJ2-7; D uncertain. Germline V lookup: CDR1 DFQATT, CDR2 SNEGSKA (reference sequence). V shed 1 base and J shed 1 base, with 14 bases lying between them. The CDR3 has 15 amino acids. For the CDR3, the DNA is TGCAGTGCTAGAGTAACAGCTGGAGCTTCCTACGAGCAGTACTTC. This codes for CSARVTAGASYEQYF.

As DNA, the CDR3 is TGTGCCAGCAGCCCCCCCCGGGGAACAACCCTATATGGCTACACCTTC. Protein: CASSPPRGTTLYGYTF. This chain links TRBV7-2 with TRBJ1-2; D remains unclear. Germline V lookup: CDR1 SGHTA, CDR2 FQGNSA. The length of the CDR3 is 16 residues. The V end lost 5 bases, the J end lost 5 bases, and 21 bases lay between the germline ends.

This chain uses TRBV5-1 with TRBJ2-1; 9 nucleotides align to TRBD2. From germline, CDR1 is SGHRS and CDR2 YFSETQ. The CDR3 length is 18 residues. The ends lost 1 base at V and 0 bases at J; junction bases unmatched: 8. The CDR3 DNA reads TGCGCCAGCAGCTTGTTCTCTAGCGGGGACTCCTCCTACAATGAGCAGTTCTTC. It is translated as CASSLFSSGDSSYNEQFF.

In its sample, this clonotype was seen many times. The chain employs TRBV6-5 and TRBJ1-1; D is undetermined. V lost 2 bases to trimming and J lost 2 bases, with 6 bases between them. CDR3 length equals 13 residues. Germline V gene sequence: CDR1 MNHEY, CDR2 SVGAGI. As DNA, the CDR3 is TGTGCCAGCAGTTACATGGATAACACTGAAGCTTTCTTT. Residues: CASSYMDNTEAFF.

Concerning this clonotype itself: A single base separates this from a much larger clone, so it may be a read error. Without the conserved terminal phenylalanine or tryptophan, this CDR3 likely stems from a read error. The gene calls are TRBV7-8 and TRBJ2-5; the D is unclear. V was pared by 5 bases and J by 5 bases, with 18 bases between. Germline CDR1 is SGHVS and CDR2 is FQNEAQ. The CDR3 totals 15 residues. This CDR3 is CASSAPSAGRETQYS. CDR3 DNA: TGTGCCAGCAGCGCCCCCTCGGCAGGAAGGGAGACCCAGTACTCC.

Ten or more counts support this clonotype. This chain uses TRBV13 with TRBJ2-7, with 10 nucleotides matching TRBD1. The CDR3 has 14 residues. CDR1 and CDR2 from the germline V gene are PRHDT and FYEKMQ (reference sequence). Germline trimming cut 4 bases from V and 4 bases from J; bases unmatched to any gene: 4. The CDR3 sequence is CASSWGQGSYEQYF. The CDR3 DNA sequence: TGTGCCAGCAGCTGGGGACAGGGGAGTTACGAGCAGTACTTC.

In its sample, this clonotype was seen many times. V and J are TRBV12-3 or TRBV12-4 and TRBJ1-1; the match to TRBD1 covers 7 bases. The junction had 3 bases not matched to a gene; V was cut back by 4 bases and J by 1 base. This CDR3 spans 14 amino acids. CDR3 sequence: CASSYRDRNTEAFF. The CDR3 DNA sequence: TGTGCCAGCAGTTATAGGGACAGGAACACTGAAGCTTTCTTT.